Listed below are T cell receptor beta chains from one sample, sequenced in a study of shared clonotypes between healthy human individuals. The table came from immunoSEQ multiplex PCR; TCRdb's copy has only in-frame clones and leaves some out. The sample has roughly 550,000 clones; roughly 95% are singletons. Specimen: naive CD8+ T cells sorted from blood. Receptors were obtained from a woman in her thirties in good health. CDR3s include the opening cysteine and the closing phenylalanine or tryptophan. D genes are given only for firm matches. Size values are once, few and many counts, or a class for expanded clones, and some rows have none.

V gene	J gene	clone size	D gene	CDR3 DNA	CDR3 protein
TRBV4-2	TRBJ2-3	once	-	TGTGCCAGCAGCCAATCACCGGGCCCCGGGGTTCTGGATACGCAGTATTTT	CASSQSPGPGVLDTQYF
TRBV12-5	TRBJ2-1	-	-	TGTGCTAGTGGTTTGGTCGGGCGGGGCGAATTGAGTGAGCAGTTCTTC	CASGLVGRGELSEQFF
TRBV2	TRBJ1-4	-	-	TGTGCCAGCAGTGACGGTGGTGCGGCGATACTTAATGAAAAACTGTTTTTT	CASSDGGAAILNEKLFF
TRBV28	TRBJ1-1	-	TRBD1	TGTGCCAGCAGGATATCCGGTGACAGGGGGGAGAACACTGAAGCTTTCTTT	CASRISGDRGENTEAFF
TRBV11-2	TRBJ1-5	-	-	TGTGCCAGCAGCTTAGCCCCGGATAGCAATCAGCCCCAGCATTTT	CASSLAPDSNQPQHF
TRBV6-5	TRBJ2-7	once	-	TGTGCCAGCAAGTTCGCGGGTACCGTCCACGAGCAGTACTTC	CASKFAGTVHEQYF
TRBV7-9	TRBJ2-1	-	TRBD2	TGTGCCAGCCTGAACAGGCTAGCGGGAGAAAATGAGCAGTTCTTC	CASLNRLAGENEQFF
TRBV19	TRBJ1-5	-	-	TGTGCCAGTAGTCGCCCGGCAGGGAGCAATCAGCCCCAGCATTTT	CASSRPAGSNQPQHF
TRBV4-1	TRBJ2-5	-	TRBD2	TGCGCCAGCAGCCGGGGCGGGGGTCTTGAGACCCAGTACTTC	CASSRGGGLETQYF
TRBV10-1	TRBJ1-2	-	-	TGCGCCAGCAGTGAGTCAGGCCGGGCGGGCTACACCTTC	CASSESGRAGYTF
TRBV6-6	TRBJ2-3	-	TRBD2	TGTGCCAGCAGCAGAACTAGCGGGAGTATTGATACGCAGTATTTT	CASSRTSGSIDTQYF
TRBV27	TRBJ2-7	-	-	TGTGCCAGCAGTTTATATGGTAGCGTAGACTACGAGCAGTACTTC	CASSLYGSVDYEQYF
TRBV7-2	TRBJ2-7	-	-	TGTGCCAGCAGCTTATTTGGCCAAAACTACGAGCAGTACTTC	CASSLFGQNYEQYF
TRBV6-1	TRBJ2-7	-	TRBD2	TGTGCCAGCAGTGAAGGACTAGCGGGACTCTACGAGCAGTACTTC	CASSEGLAGLYEQYF
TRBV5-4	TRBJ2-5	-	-	TGTGCCAGCAGCTTGGAGGGGAGTCAAGAGGTGACCCAGTACTTC	CASSLEGSQEVTQYF
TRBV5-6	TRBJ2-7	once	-	TGTGCCAGCAGCTTAGGGTCGTCCTACGAGCAGTACTTC	CASSLGSSYEQYF
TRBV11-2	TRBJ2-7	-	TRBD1	TGTGCCAGCAGCTTAAGTGTTAGGACAGGGGACGAGCAGTACTTC	CASSLSVRTGDEQYF
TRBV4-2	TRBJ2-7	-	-	TGTGCCAGCAGCCAAGATCACTCCTACGAGCAGTACTTC	CASSQDHSYEQYF
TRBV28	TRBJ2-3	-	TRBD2	TGTGCCAGCAGTTGGAGGACTAGCGGGGGAACAGATACGCAGTATTTT	CASSWRTSGGTDTQYF
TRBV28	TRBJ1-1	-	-	TGTGCCAGCAGTTTTCCCCCGATCGAGGGAATGAACACTGAAGCTTTCTTT	CASSFPPIEGMNTEAFF
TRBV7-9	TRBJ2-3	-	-	TGTGCCAGCAGCTTAGGCAGGGGACGGACAGATACGCAGTATTTT	CASSLGRGRTDTQYF
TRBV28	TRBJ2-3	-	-	TGTGCCAGCCACAGTTTGTGGGAAAACAGCACAGATACGCAGTATTTT	CASHSLWENSTDTQYF
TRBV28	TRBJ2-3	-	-	TGTGCCAGCAGTTTAGGGGCAAGAGCTAGCACAGATACGCAGTATTTT	CASSLGARASTDTQYF
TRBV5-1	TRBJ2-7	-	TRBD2	TGCGCCAGCAGCGAGGGACTAGCGGGAGGCCTTAGCTACGAGCAGTACTTC	CASSEGLAGGLSYEQYF
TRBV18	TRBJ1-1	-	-	TGTGCCAGCTCACCGCCCCCGGGGGAGGACACTGAAGCTTTCTTT	CASSPPPGEDTEAFF
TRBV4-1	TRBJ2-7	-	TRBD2	TGCGCCAGCAGCCAGACCTCCGGGACTAGCTACGAGCAGTACTTC	CASSQTSGTSYEQYF
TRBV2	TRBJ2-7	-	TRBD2	TGTGCCAGCAATGCGGGAGGACCCTACGAGCAGTACTTC	CASNAGGPYEQYF
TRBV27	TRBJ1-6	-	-	TGTGCCAGCGGCGGGCAGGTCGATTCACCCCTCCACTTT	CASGGQVDSPLHF
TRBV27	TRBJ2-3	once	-	TGTGCCAGCAGCCCGGGCGCAGATACGCAGTATTTT	CASSPGADTQYF
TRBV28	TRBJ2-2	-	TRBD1	TGTGCCAGCACTAGGGGGACAGGGTTCTCCGGGGAGCTGTTTTTT	CASTRGTGFSGELFF
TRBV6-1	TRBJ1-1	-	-	TGTGCCAGCAGTGAAACGGGGGTGGTGGCTTTCTTT	CASSETGVVAFF
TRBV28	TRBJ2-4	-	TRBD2	TGTGCCAGCAGCGCGCGGGGGAACTTAGCCAAAAACATTCAGTACTTC	CASSARGNLAKNIQYF
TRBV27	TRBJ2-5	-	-	TGTGCCAGCAGTCACCTGTGGGACTCCCCCCAAGAGACCCAGTACTTC	CASSHLWDSPQETQYF
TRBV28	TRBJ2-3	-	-	TGTGCCAGCCTAGGGGGTTTCACAGATACGCAGTATTTT	CASLGGFTDTQYF
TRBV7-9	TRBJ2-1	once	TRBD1	TGTGCCAGCAGCACGTCAGGGGGCGCGACCTACAATGAGCAGTTCTTC	CASSTSGGATYNEQFF
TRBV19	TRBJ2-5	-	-	TGTGCCAGTAGTATTTTCGTTACGCAGAAAGAGACCCAGTACTTC	CASSIFVTQKETQYF
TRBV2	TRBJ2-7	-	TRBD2	TGTGCCAGCAGTGAAGCGGGGGGGAAGGGCGAGCAGTACTTC	CASSEAGGKGEQYF
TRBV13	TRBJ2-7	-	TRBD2	TGTGCCAGCAGCCCCCAAGGACTAGCGGGTGACGAGCAGTACTTC	CASSPQGLAGDEQYF
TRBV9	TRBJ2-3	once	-	TGTGCCAGCAGCGTAGACGGGGTGGGGACAGATACGCAGTATTTT	CASSVDGVGTDTQYF
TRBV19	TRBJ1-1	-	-	TGTGCCAGTAGTTTTTATGGGGGGGACACTGAAGCTTTCTTT	CASSFYGGDTEAFF
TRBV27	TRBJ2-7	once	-	TGTGCCAGCAGCGCAGGAATTTCCTACGAGCAGTACTTC	CASSAGISYEQYF
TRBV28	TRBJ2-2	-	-	TGTGCCAGCAGTTTAATGGGGGTAGGGGAGCTGTTTTTT	CASSLMGVGELFF
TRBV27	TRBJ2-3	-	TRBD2	TGTGCCAGCAGTGCCACTAGCGGATTATCCACAGATACGCAGTATTTT	CASSATSGLSTDTQYF
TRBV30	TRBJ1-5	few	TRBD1	TGTGCCTGGAGTGATACAGGGGGCGAGGAGCCCCAGCATTTT	CAWSDTGGEEPQHF
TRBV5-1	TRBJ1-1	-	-	TGCGCCAGCAGCTCGACCCTGACGGACACTGAAGCTTTCTTT	CASSSTLTDTEAFF